This T cell receptor (beta chain) emerged from a study of early T cells in non-severe SARS-CoV-2 infection. About the research overall: The sequenced material was bulk RNA from unsorted whole blood, and its chains were unpaired.

Unique molecular identifiers tagged individual cDNA molecules. TCRdb re-called the 5' RACE reads with MiXCR, one entry per CDR3 protein. Of approximately 50,000 distinct CDR3 sequences detected, approximately 7.6% appear once; the ten largest clones hold roughly 5%. Study-wide findings and caveats: Database matching using VDJdb favored anti-spike CD8 responses, with private and CD4 specificities left missing.

This clonotype was observed at least ten times. Its specificity is unknown. Sequencing was carried out using whole blood. The TCR comes from an adult who was a healthcare worker with PCR-confirmed SARS-CoV-2 infection or an uninfected control (not recorded which).

Here the CDR3 DNA reads TGCAGTGCTAGAGGTTCACTAGCGGGGAGGGGCTCCTACAATGAGCAGTTCTTC. This encodes CSARGSLAGRGSYNEQFF. The chain joins TRBV20-1 to TRBJ2-1, with TRBD2 matching over 10 bases. Germline V gene sequence: CDR1 DFQATT, CDR2 SNEGSKA (reference sequence). The CDR3 is 18 residues long. V dropped 1 base and J dropped 0; count of bases not matched to a gene: 9.